What follows is one TCR beta chain and its context. Recovery meant two consecutive negative NP/OP PCR tests, professional clearance, or resolved symptoms. This specimen belongs to a study of blood T cell repertoires in COVID-19. Whole-study context: T cells, B-cell-depleted T cells, or PBMCs supplied cDNA or gDNA.

Trimming removed 3 bases at V and 2 bases at J, with 10 bases between. Germline CDR1 LNHDA, CDR2 SQIVND (reference sequence). The CDR3 is 14 amino acids. Libraries were prepared by immunoSEQ multiplex PCR; TCRdb keeps only in-frame clonotypes and omits some of them. The sample includes over 200,000 clones, 80% to 90% of them seen just once. The V gene is TRBV19, the J gene TRBJ1-2, with D possibly matching TRBD1 (6 bases). The sequencing input was PBMCs or T cells enriched from blood (not recorded which). The clonotype was recovered from a man aged 18 to 30 who had recovered from COVID-19. CDR3 DNA: TGTGCCAGTAGTATGAGGACAGCGAACTATGGCTACACCTTC. Translating it yields CASSMRTANYGYTF.